Included here is one T cell receptor (beta chain) sequence, with context. Its target is not known. TCRdb reprocessed the 5' RACE reads with MiXCR, giving one entry per CDR3 protein. The table lists about 660,000 distinct CDR3 sequences, 8% to 9% of them singletons. There were only healthy Caucasians among the donors. The germline V gene encodes CDR1 SQVTM and CDR2 ANQGSEA. Trimming at V came to 5 bases and at J to 5 bases, leaving 4 bases not matched to a gene. This CDR3 is built from 13 residues. This record comes from a study of identical twins. Study-level results: Reduced insertions were recorded for abundant cord blood beta clonotypes, with no such pattern in memory repertoires.

The sample was also reused in another study, on yellow fever vaccine responses in identical twins. That source notes: Reports say the vaccine T cell response in twins looked partly convergent and partly personalized.

The clonotype originates from a woman aged 18-35 years in good health. Sample: PBMCs. The V gene is TRBV29-1, the J gene TRBJ1-5; TRBD1 agrees at 9 bases. CDR3 nucleotide sequence: TGCAGCGTTTCCGGGACAGGGTATCAGCCCCAGCATTTT. It translates to CSVSGTGYQPQHF.